Listed here are 32 T cell receptor beta chains from one sample, sequenced in a study of tissue T cells after allogeneic stem cell transplantation. Enrolled prospectively were adult allogeneic hematopoietic cell transplant recipients whose graft-versus-host disease was steroid-refractory. Produced via immunoSEQ multiplex PCR; TCRdb's table is partial and in-frame only. The sample carries roughly 1,700 clones, about 81% recorded once. The material was stomach tissue, obtained at autopsy. Every receptor here comes from a male patient aged 60 or older with steroid-refractory graft-versus-host disease after an allogeneic stem cell transplant. The graft donor may have given rise to some T cells.

This rearrangement joins TRBV14 to TRBJ1-6; D remains unclear. V shed 2 bases and J shed 8 bases, with 16 bases lying between them. CDR1 is SGHDN, CDR2 FVKESK, per germline. The CDR3 has 16 amino acids. This CDR3 reads CASSQSRFLSHSPLHF. CDR3 nucleotide sequence: TGTGCCAGCAGCCAAAGCCGGTTCCTATCGCATTCACCCCTCCACTTT.

The V gene is TRBV5-1, the J gene TRBJ2-5; D remains ambiguous. Germline V CDR1 and CDR2: SGHRS, YFSETQ. V was shortened by 2 bases and J by 5 bases, with 4 bases between the two germline ends. The CDR3 length is 11 residues. CDR3 in amino acids: CASSFGETQYF. The CDR3 nucleotides read TGCGCCAGCAGCTTCGGGGAGACCCAGTACTTC. Filled out from reference TRBV5-1 and TRBJ2-5, the complete variable domain reads KAGVTQTPRYLIKTRGQQVTLSCSPISGHRSVSWYQQTPGQGLQFLFEYFSETQRNKGNFPGRFSGRQFSNSRSEMNVSTLELGDSALYLCASSFGETQYFGPGTRLLVL.

In this sample, this clone turned up a few times. This chain uses TRBV7-9 with TRBJ1-6; D remains unclear. The CDR3 spans 17 residues. V was pared by 5 bases and J by 3 bases, with 17 bases between. Germline CDR1 SEHNR, CDR2 FQNEAQ (reference sequence). The CDR3 here is CASSLGGPTSYNSPLHF. DNA for the CDR3: TGTGCCAGCAGCCTTGGAGGGCCAACCAGCTATAATTCACCCCTCCACTTT.

V and J are TRBV5-6 and TRBJ2-4, with 7 nucleotides matching TRBD1. Trimming took 1 base from V and 6 from J; bases not matched to a gene: 4. Per germline, CDR1 SGHDT and CDR2 YYEEEE. The CDR3 is 14 residues long. The CDR3 sequence: CASSLNAGGNIQYF. The CDR3 DNA reads as TGTGCCAGCAGCTTGAATGCAGGGGGAAACATTCAGTACTTC.

The chain recombines TRBV5-4 with TRBJ1-6; 9 bases fit TRBD1. The CDR3 extends over 15 amino acids. Germline loops: CDR1 SGHNT, CDR2 YYREEE (reference sequence). The trim removed 0 bases at V and 10 bases at J, leaving 5 bases unmatched. The CDR3 DNA sequence: TGTGCCAGCAGCTTGGGGACAGGGGCCGGATCACCCCTCCACTTT. This sequence encodes CASSLGTGAGSPLHF.

The chain joins TRBV10-3 to TRBJ2-2, with D possibly being TRBD2 (6 bases). CDR1 is ENHRY, CDR2 SYGVKD, per germline. Trimming cost V 2 bases and J 5 bases, with 12 bases left between them. This CDR3 region has 15 residues. The CDR3 loop is CAISERGAPTGELFF. In DNA, the CDR3 is TGTGCCATCAGTGAGCGCGGGGCCCCGACCGGGGAGCTGTTTTTT.

The genes are TRBV19 and TRBJ1-5; D is uncertain. Per the germline V gene, CDR1 is LNHDA and CDR2 is SQIVND (reference sequence). This CDR3 has 15 amino acids. V was trimmed by 5 bases and J by 5 bases, leaving 16 bases between them. CDR3 nucleotide sequence: TGTGCCAGTAGTGTAACCAATTCAAGGCATCAGCCCCAGCATTTT. Translated, it gives CASSVTNSRHQPQHF.

This clone occurred a few times. V gene TRBV5-4 combines with J gene TRBJ1-2; 7 bases match TRBD1. The J segment lost 4 bases and the V segment lost 4 bases, leaving 7 bases of the junction unmatched. CDR1 is SGHNT and CDR2 is YYREEE in the germline V gene (reference sequence). There are 14 residues in the CDR3. CDR3 sequence: CASSMDAGGYGYTF. CDR3 sequence (DNA): TGTGCCAGCAGCATGGATGCAGGGGGCTATGGCTACACCTTC.

The genes are TRBV10-3 and TRBJ2-2, with 8 nucleotides matching TRBD1. Germline loops: CDR1 ENHRY, CDR2 SYGVKD. Trimming removed 6 bases from V and 4 bases from J; junction bases left unmatched: 7. This CDR3 contains 15 residues. CDR3 in DNA: TGTGCCATCAGCCCTTCGACAGGGGTCACCGGGGAGCTGTTTTTT. This translates into CAISPSTGVTGELFF.

The rearrangement joins TRBV5-4 to TRBJ1-1; 9 nucleotides align to TRBD1. The V segment lost 2 bases and the J segment 6 bases; nucleotides outside the gene matches: 2. Germline CDR1 is SGHNT and CDR2 is YYREEE (reference sequence). There are 13 residues in the CDR3. The CDR3 protein is CASSFTGGPEAFF. The CDR3 coding sequence is TGTGCCAGCAGCTTCACAGGGGGCCCTGAAGCTTTCTTT.

The J gene is TRBJ1-1, the V gene TRBV18, with D tentatively TRBD1 (5 bases). V gave up 3 bases and J gave up 2 bases, with 13 bases separating them. CDR1 and CDR2 (germline): KGHSH, LQKENI. The CDR3 runs to 15 residues. The CDR3 coding sequence is TGTGCCAGCTCACCCCTCCAGGGTGGTAACACTGAAGCTTTCTTT. Its translation: CASSPLQGGNTEAFF. Looking up the rest from reference TRBV18 and TRBJ1-1 gives the full variable domain: NAGVMQNPRHLVRRRGQEARLRCSPMKGHSHVYWYRQLPEEGLKFMVYLQKENIIDESGMPKERFSAEFPKEGPSILRIQQVVRGDSAAYFCASSPLQGGNTEAFFGQGTRLTVV.

The CDR3 region has the DNA TGTGCCAGCAGCCGGTCGGGACTAGCTACAGATACGCAGTATTTT. Amino acid sequence: CASSRSGLATDTQYF. This chain connects TRBV7-9 to TRBJ2-3; TRBD2 agrees at 9 bases. CDR3 size: 15 residues. The junction had 6 bases not matched to a gene; V was cut back by 5 bases and J by 3 bases. The germline gives CDR1 SEHNR, CDR2 FQNEAQ (reference sequence).

This chain connects TRBV7-2 to TRBJ2-5, with TRBD1 matching over 11 bases. Germline-derived CDR1 and CDR2 are SGHTA and FQGNSA. Trimming at V came to 5 bases and at J to 4 bases, leaving 9 bases not matched to a gene. CDR3 length equals 16 residues. The CDR3 nucleotides are TGTGCCAGCAGCCCATCCAGGACAGGGGGCGGAGAGACCCAGTACTTC. Amino acid sequence: CASSPSRTGGGETQYF. The full variable domain, its missing parts supplied by reference TRBV7-2 and TRBJ2-5, is GAGVSQSPSNKVTEKGKDVELRCDPISGHTALYWYRQSLGQGLEFLIYFQGNSAPDKSGLPSDRFSAERTGGSVSTLTIQRTQQEDSAVYLCASSPSRTGGGETQYFGPGTRLLVL.

This clone was detected only a few times. This chain links TRBV5-1 with TRBJ1-4; unclear D gene. The CDR3 covers 11 residues. V was trimmed by 7 bases and J by 5 bases, leaving 6 bases between them. Germline CDR1 reads SGHRS; CDR2 reads YFSETQ. DNA for the CDR3: TGCGCCAGCCGTCTCAATGAAAAACTGTTTTTT. Translating it yields CASRLNEKLFF.

This clone has more than one count but fewer than ten. The chain couples TRBV19 to TRBJ2-2; D uncertain. V gave up 11 bases and J gave up 0 bases, with 10 bases separating them. The CDR3 has 13 residues. CDR1 is LNHDA and CDR2 is SQIVND in the germline V gene (reference sequence). CDR3 DNA sequence: TGTGCCGCAGCGTCGGCGAACACCGGGGAGCTGTTTTTT. Protein: CAAASANTGELFF.

This rearrangement joins TRBV28 to TRBJ2-7, with 8 bases matching TRBD1. The CDR3 extends over 15 amino acids. Trimming took 2 bases from V and 2 from J; bases not matched to a gene: 5. Germline V gene sequence: CDR1 MDHEN, CDR2 SYDVKM. The CDR3 DNA follows: TGTGCCAGCAGTTTAAGTGGACAGGGCCCCTACGAGCAGTACTTC. Translation: CASSLSGQGPYEQYF.

For the CDR3, the DNA is TGCGCCAGCAGCCAAGACCTCTCGGGGGAACATCACGAGCAGTACTTC. Protein sequence: CASSQDLSGEHHEQYF. The chain uses TRBV4-1 and TRBJ2-7; possible D gene TRBD2, 6 bases. The V and J ends lost 0 bases and 5 bases respectively, with 17 bases between them. Germline CDR1 and CDR2: MGHRA and YSYEKL. This CDR3 has 16 amino acids.

This chain connects TRBV4-3 to TRBJ1-4, with 8 positions matching TRBD1. V lost 4 bases and J lost 7; bases outside the gene matches: 8. Looked up from germline, CDR1 is LGHNA and CDR2 is YSLEER. This CDR3 is 15 amino acids long. The CDR3 reads CASSLNRGRSEKLFF. CDR3 in DNA: TGCGCCAGCAGCCTCAACAGGGGGAGGAGTGAAAAACTGTTTTTT.

CDR3 residues: CSVVPGLAGGHYEQYF. In DNA, the CDR3 is TGCAGCGTTGTCCCCGGACTAGCGGGGGGGCACTACGAGCAGTACTTC. The chain uses TRBV29-1 and TRBJ2-7; TRBD2 matches 15 bases. J was trimmed by 3 bases and V by 4 bases; bases with no gene match: 7. Germline CDR1 SQVTM, CDR2 ANQGSEA. The CDR3 contains 16 residues.

The chain joins TRBV6-6 to TRBJ1-5; no reliable D call. Trimming pared 4 bases from V and 1 base from J, leaving 5 bases between. CDR3 length: 13 amino acids. Germline loops: CDR1 MNHNY, CDR2 SVGAGI (reference sequence). The CDR3 loop reads CASSLDSNQPQHF. CDR3 sequence (DNA): TGTGCCAGCAGTTTGGACAGCAATCAGCCCCAGCATTTT.

The rearrangement uses TRBV5-1 and TRBJ2-1; D unclear. V was trimmed by 2 bases and J by 7 bases, leaving 10 bases between them. Germline V CDR1 and CDR2: SGHRS, YFSETQ. The CDR3 totals 13 residues. For the CDR3, the DNA is TGCGCCAGCAGCTTTTCAACCGATAATGAGCAGTTCTTC. This sequence encodes CASSFSTDNEQFF. The full variable domain, with the rest looked up from reference TRBV5-1 and TRBJ2-1, is KAGVTQTPRYLIKTRGQQVTLSCSPISGHRSVSWYQQTPGQGLQFLFEYFSETQRNKGNFPGRFSGRQFSNSRSEMNVSTLELGDSALYLCASSFSTDNEQFFGPGTRLTVL.

The rearrangement joins TRBV7-9 to TRBJ2-1, with D perhaps matching TRBD1 (5 bases). Germline CDR1 is SEHNR and CDR2 is FQNEAQ (reference sequence). The CDR3 runs 14 residues. Trimming stripped 6 bases from V and 4 bases from J, with 13 bases between. The CDR3 is CASRARQGYNEQFF. The CDR3 DNA sequence: TGTGCCAGCAGGGCGCGTCAGGGATACAATGAGCAGTTCTTC.

The chain is built from TRBV11-1 and TRBJ1-2; 10 bases align to TRBD1. Germline V CDR1 and CDR2: SGHAT, FQDESV (reference sequence). V was clipped by 0 bases and J by 6 bases; unmatched bases: 1. This CDR3 is built from 14 residues. The CDR3 is CASSLATGGDGYTF. For the CDR3, the DNA is TGTGCCAGCAGCTTAGCGACAGGGGGCGATGGCTACACCTTC.

This clone appeared a few times. V usage is TRBV11-1 and J usage is TRBJ1-2, with TRBD1 as a possible D gene (6 bases). Per the germline V gene, CDR1 is SGHAT and CDR2 is FQDESV (reference sequence). V was clipped by 5 bases and J by 8 bases, with 21 bases between them. The CDR3 has 15 amino acids. CDR3 in DNA: TGTGCCAGCAGCCGTTCAGCAGGGGCCATTATAGGCTACACCTTC. Amino acids: CASSRSAGAIIGYTF.

The V and J genes are TRBV4-3 and TRBJ2-4; D is unclear. The germline V gene encodes CDR1 LGHNA and CDR2 YSLEER. V was cut by 4 bases and J by 5 bases, with 15 bases left in between. The length of the CDR3 is 15 residues. This CDR3 is CASSRLRGNQNIQYF. The DNA of the CDR3 is TGCGCCAGCAGCCGTCTAAGAGGTAACCAAAACATTCAGTACTTC.

This clone appeared a few times. The rearrangement joins TRBV27 to TRBJ1-2, with 7 bases fitting TRBD1. Germline CDR1 and CDR2: MNHEY and SMNVEV (reference sequence). The CDR3 spans 16 residues. Unmatched junction bases numbered 11, after V lost 2 bases and J lost 5 bases. This CDR3 is CASSLKGQSPGYGYTF. CDR3 in DNA: TGTGCCAGCAGTTTAAAGGGACAGAGCCCGGGGTATGGCTACACCTTC.

The chain couples TRBV5-5 to TRBJ2-1; no firm D call. The CDR3 spans 12 residues. The V end lost 5 bases, the J end lost 2 bases, and 5 bases lay between the germline ends. Germline-derived CDR1 and CDR2 are SGHKS and YYEKEE (reference sequence). The CDR3 bases are TGTGCCAGCAGTAACCCCTACAATGAGCAGTTCTTC. Its translation: CASSNPYNEQFF.

This sequence joins TRBV5-6 and TRBJ2-7; D gene uncertain. The V gene's germline CDR1 is SGHDT and CDR2 YYEEEE. The CDR3 sequence is 12 residues long. With 3 bases removed from V and 3 bases from J, the gap between germline ends came to 7 bases. CDR3 nucleotides: TGTGCCAGCAGCTCGAACTACTACGAGCAGTACTTC. Protein product: CASSSNYYEQYF.

V usage is TRBV28 and J usage is TRBJ1-5; TRBD1 might be the D (5 bases). The V gene lost 6 bases and the J gene lost 3 bases, with 12 bases spanning the gap. CDR1 and CDR2 from the germline V gene are MDHEN and SYDVKM. The CDR3 covers 14 residues. CDR3 sequence (DNA): TGTGCCAGCAGAACCAGGGTTCTCAATCAGCCCCAGCATTTT. It encodes CASRTRVLNQPQHF.

The chain combines TRBV2 with TRBJ1-2; unclear D gene. V dropped 3 bases and J dropped 4 bases, with 12 bases sitting between them. CDR1 is SNHLY and CDR2 is FYNNEI in the germline V gene. CDR3 size: 14 residues. DNA for the CDR3: TGTGCCAGCAGTGAGGGCAGCAAAAGCTATGGCTACACCTTC. As protein: CASSEGSKSYGYTF.

This rearrangement joins TRBV19 to TRBJ1-5; D remains ambiguous. The ends were cut back, 6 bases at V and 3 bases at J, with 12 bases in the middle. The CDR3 has 14 residues. Germline V gene lookup returns CDR1 LNHDA and CDR2 SQIVND (reference sequence). This CDR3 is CASSNRPSNQPQHF. The DNA of the CDR3 is TGTGCCAGTAGCAATAGACCGTCCAATCAGCCCCAGCATTTT.

The J gene is TRBJ2-3, the V gene TRBV5-1; D ambiguous. The CDR3 runs to 14 residues. Germline CDR1 SGHRS, CDR2 YFSETQ. The V and J ends lost 4 bases and 0 bases respectively, with 9 bases between them. Here the CDR3 DNA reads TGCGCCAGCAGCCCGGAATCTAGCACAGATACGCAGTATTTT. Translated, it gives CASSPESSTDTQYF.